This T cell receptor beta chain came from a study of beta chain features in type 1 diabetes. General study findings and limits: Unsettled here was the matter of whether HLA type influences TCRB rearrangement. Significant though moderate, a shortening of TCRB CDR3s appeared in all four CD4+ subsets of Type 1 diabetes patients.

The isolated RNA, all of it, was reverse transcribed, so expressed TCRB transcripts were what got sequenced. The table came from immunoSEQ multiplex PCR; TCRdb's copy has only in-frame clones and leaves some out. The sample consists of hundreds of thousands of clones, over 7% of them appearing once. This clone turned up a few times. Its antigen is currently unknown. Per donor, one heparinised blood draw averaged about 116 mL. The specimen was central memory CD4+ T cells from blood. The sequence came from a man under 40 with type 1 diabetes.

DNA of the CDR3: TGCGCCAGCAGTACGGGGACAGTCTTGTACTTC. It translates to CASSTGTVLYF. The rearrangement uses TRBV10-1 and TRBJ2-7, with 7 bases lining up with TRBD1. With V trimmed by 5 bases and J by 12 bases, 7 bases remained unmatched. This CDR3 contains 11 residues. Looked up from germline, CDR1 is WNHNN and CDR2 is SYGVQD (reference sequence).